Listed below are T cell receptor beta chains from one sample, sequenced in a study of identifying expanded T cells in peripheral blood. Generated by immunoSEQ multiplex PCR, the TCRdb table keeps only in-frame clones and is missing some. The table includes roughly 78,000 clones, 90% detected once. Sample: blood. The source of these receptors is a person aged 18 to 75 in good health. Each CDR3 is given with its conserved first and last residue. The order of the fields is D gene, clone size, V gene, J gene, CDR3 protein, CDR3 DNA. D genes are given only for firm matches. Only part of the rows carry a size: once, few, many, or a class if the clone is expanded.

NA	NA	TRBV20-1	TRBJ2-7	CSAARGYEQYF	TGCAGTGCTGCCCGGGGCTACGAGCAGTACTTC
NA	NA	TRBV28	TRBJ2-1	CASRPRGRARNEQFF	TGTGCCAGCAGACCTAGGGGGAGGGCTCGAAATGAGCAGTTCTTC
NA	NA	TRBV7-2	TRBJ2-7	CASTTASGTTPIYEQYF	TGTGCCAGCACCACCGCGTCGGGGACAACACCAATCTACGAGCAGTACTTC
NA	NA	TRBV7-2	TRBJ2-7	CASSLVGSNYEQYF	TGTGCCAGCAGCTTAGTTGGGTCGAACTACGAGCAGTACTTC
TRBD2	once	TRBV5-1	TRBJ2-1	CASSQGLAGSYNEQFF	TGCGCCAGCAGCCAGGGACTAGCGGGTTCCTACAATGAGCAGTTCTTC
NA	once	TRBV28	TRBJ1-2	CASSSPRGNYGYTF	TGTGCCAGCAGTTCTCCTAGGGGGAACTATGGCTACACCTTC
TRBD2	NA	TRBV5-6	TRBJ2-1	CASSRAGGYNEQFF	TGTGCCAGCAGCAGGGCGGGGGGCTACAATGAGCAGTTCTTC
NA	NA	TRBV9	TRBJ2-1	CASSVEGGTDNEQFF	TGTGCCAGCAGCGTAGAGGGGGGGACAGATAATGAGCAGTTCTTC
NA	NA	TRBV18	TRBJ2-7	CASSPVPGVGLDYEQYF	TGTGCCAGCTCACCCGTCCCCGGGGTCGGTTTAGATTACGAGCAGTACTTC
TRBD1	NA	TRBV19	TRBJ2-7	CASSGGQGTYEQYF	TGTGCCAGTAGTGGAGGACAGGGTACCTACGAGCAGTACTTC
TRBD1	NA	TRBV5-5	TRBJ1-6	CASSRGQELNSPLHF	TGTGCCAGCAGCAGGGGACAGGAGCTTAATTCACCCCTCCACTTT
TRBD1	NA	TRBV5-1	TRBJ2-1	CASSPPGQGANEQFF	TGCGCCAGCAGCCCACCGGGACAGGGGGCCAATGAGCAGTTCTTC
TRBD1	NA	TRBV6-5	TRBJ1-2	CASSDRDRGGYTF	TGTGCCAGCAGTGACCGCGACAGGGGTGGCTACACCTTC
NA	NA	TRBV5-1	TRBJ2-2	CASTQVGGQAGELFF	TGCGCCAGCACCCAAGTGGGGGGGCAAGCCGGGGAGCTGTTTTTT
TRBD1	NA	TRBV19	TRBJ1-1	CASSPDRVLMNTEAFF	TGTGCCAGTAGTCCCGACAGGGTACTCATGAACACTGAAGCTTTCTTT
TRBD2	NA	TRBV5-1	TRBJ2-3	CASSPRLAGSTDTQYF	TGCGCCAGCAGCCCGCGCCTAGCGGGAAGCACAGATACGCAGTATTTT
TRBD2	NA	TRBV5-1	TRBJ2-2	CASSLVAGVSGELFF	TGCGCCAGCAGCTTGGTAGCGGGAGTCTCCGGGGAGCTGTTTTTT
TRBD1	NA	TRBV11-2	TRBJ2-6	CASSPRGSYSGANVLTF	TGTGCCAGCAGCCCCAGGGGGTCTTACTCTGGGGCCAACGTCCTGACTTTC
NA	NA	TRBV14	TRBJ2-7	CASSLTGTAYEQYF	TGTGCCAGCAGCCTTACCGGGACGGCCTACGAGCAGTACTTC
NA	NA	TRBV5-4	TRBJ1-4	CASSLNGGGATNEKLFF	TGTGCCAGCAGCTTGAATGGCGGGGGAGCAACTAATGAAAAACTGTTTTTT
NA	NA	TRBV6-5	TRBJ1-1	CASTQSARGSTEAFF	TGTGCCAGCACTCAGTCCGCGAGGGGGTCCACTGAAGCTTTCTTT
TRBD1	NA	TRBV4-2	TRBJ2-5	CASSQVGTGGETQYF	TGTGCCAGCAGCCAAGTCGGGACAGGGGGAGAGACCCAGTACTTC
NA	NA	TRBV4-1	TRBJ2-5	CASSLDVADQETQYF	TGCGCCAGCAGCCTCGATGTGGCGGACCAAGAGACCCAGTACTTC